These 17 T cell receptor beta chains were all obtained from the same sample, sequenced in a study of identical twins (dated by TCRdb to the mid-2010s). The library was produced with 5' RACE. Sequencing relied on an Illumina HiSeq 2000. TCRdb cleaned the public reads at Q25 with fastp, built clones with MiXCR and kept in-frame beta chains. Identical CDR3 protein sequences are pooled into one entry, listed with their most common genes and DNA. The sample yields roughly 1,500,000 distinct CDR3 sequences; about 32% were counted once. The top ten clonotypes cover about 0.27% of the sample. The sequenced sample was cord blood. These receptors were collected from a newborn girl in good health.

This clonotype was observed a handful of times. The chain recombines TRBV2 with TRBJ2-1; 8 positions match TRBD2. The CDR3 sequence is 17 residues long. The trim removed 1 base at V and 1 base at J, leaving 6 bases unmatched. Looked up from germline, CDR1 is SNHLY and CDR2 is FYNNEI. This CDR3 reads CASSEEGAGVSYNEQFF. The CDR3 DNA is TGTGCCAGCAGTGAAGAGGGAGCGGGGGTATCCTACAATGAGCAGTTCTTC.

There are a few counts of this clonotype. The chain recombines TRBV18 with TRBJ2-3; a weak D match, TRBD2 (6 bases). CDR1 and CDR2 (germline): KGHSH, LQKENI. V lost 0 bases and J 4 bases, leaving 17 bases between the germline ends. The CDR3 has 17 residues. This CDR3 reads CASSPPYDGSRPDTQYF. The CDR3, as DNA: TGTGCCAGCTCACCACCGTATGACGGGAGTCGACCAGATACGCAGTATTTT.

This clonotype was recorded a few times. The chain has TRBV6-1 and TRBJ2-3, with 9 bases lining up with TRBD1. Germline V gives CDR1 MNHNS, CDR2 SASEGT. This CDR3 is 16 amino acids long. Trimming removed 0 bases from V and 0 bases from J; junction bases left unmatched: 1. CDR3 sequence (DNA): TGTGCCAGCAGTGAAGCCGGGACAGGGAGCACAGATACGCAGTATTTT. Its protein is CASSEAGTGSTDTQYF.

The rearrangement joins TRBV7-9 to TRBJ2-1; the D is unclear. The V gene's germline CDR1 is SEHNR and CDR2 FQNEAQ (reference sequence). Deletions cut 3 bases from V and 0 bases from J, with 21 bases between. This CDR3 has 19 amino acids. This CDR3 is CASSLVWKGPRSSYNEQFF. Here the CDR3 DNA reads TGTGCCAGCAGCTTGGTTTGGAAAGGTCCGCGGAGCTCCTACAATGAGCAGTTCTTC.

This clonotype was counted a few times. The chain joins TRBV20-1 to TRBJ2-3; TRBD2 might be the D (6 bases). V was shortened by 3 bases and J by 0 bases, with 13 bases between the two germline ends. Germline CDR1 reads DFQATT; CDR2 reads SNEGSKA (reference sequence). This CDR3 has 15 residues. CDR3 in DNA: TGCAGTGCTAGGAGTACCGGGACTAGCACAGATACGCAGTATTTT. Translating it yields CSARSTGTSTDTQYF.

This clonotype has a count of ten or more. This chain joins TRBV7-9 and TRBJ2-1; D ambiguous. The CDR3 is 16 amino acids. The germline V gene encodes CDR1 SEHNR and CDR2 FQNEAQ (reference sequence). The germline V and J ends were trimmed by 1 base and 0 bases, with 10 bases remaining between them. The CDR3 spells CASSLGWRSSYNEQFF. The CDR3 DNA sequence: TGTGCCAGCAGCTTAGGTTGGCGGAGCTCCTACAATGAGCAGTTCTTC.

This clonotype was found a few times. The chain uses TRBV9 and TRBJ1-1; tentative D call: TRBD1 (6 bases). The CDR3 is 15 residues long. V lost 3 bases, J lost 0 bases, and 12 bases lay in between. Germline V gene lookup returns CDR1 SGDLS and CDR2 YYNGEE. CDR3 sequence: CASSDRDGMNTEAFF. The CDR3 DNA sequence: TGTGCCAGCAGCGACAGGGATGGGATGAACACTGAAGCTTTCTTT.

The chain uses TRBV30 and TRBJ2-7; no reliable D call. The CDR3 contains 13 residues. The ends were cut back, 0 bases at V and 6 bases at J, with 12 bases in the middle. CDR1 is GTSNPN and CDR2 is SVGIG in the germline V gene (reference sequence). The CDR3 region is CAWSVQLVGEQYF. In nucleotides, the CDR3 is TGTGCCTGGAGTGTTCAGCTAGTTGGCGAGCAGTACTTC. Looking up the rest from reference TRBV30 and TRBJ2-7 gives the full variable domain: SQTIHQWPATLVQPVGSPLSLECTVEGTSNPNLYWYRQAAGRGLQLLFYSVGIGQISSEVPQNLSASRPQDRQFILSSKKLLLSDSGFYLCAWSVQLVGEQYFGPGTRLTVT.

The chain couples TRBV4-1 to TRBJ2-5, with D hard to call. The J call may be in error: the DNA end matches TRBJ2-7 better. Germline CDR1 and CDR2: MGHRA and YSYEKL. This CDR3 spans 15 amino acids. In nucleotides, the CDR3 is TGCGCCAGCAGCGAATTTTTAAGGTACCCCTACGAGCAGTACTTC. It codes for CASSEFLRYPYEQYF.

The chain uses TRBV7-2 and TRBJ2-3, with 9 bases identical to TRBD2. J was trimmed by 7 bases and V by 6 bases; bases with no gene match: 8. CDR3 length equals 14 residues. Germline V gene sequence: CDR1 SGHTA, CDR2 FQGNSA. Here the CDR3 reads CASRPPGLANTQYF. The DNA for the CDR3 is TGTGCCAGCAGACCCCCGGGACTAGCAAATACGCAGTATTTT.

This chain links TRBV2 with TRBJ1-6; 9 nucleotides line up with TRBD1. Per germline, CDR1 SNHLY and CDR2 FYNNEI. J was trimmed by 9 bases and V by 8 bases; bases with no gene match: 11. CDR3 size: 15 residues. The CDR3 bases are TGTGCCAGCGGAGAGAAGGGACAGGGAAGTTCACCCCTCCACTTT. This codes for CASGEKGQGSSPLHF.

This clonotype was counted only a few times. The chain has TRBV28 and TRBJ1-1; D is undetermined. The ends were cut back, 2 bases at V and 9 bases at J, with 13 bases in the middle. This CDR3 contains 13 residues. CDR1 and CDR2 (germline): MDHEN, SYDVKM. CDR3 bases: TGTGCCAGCAGTTTAGGGCTACTGCCGCAAGCTTTCTTT. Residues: CASSLGLLPQAFF.

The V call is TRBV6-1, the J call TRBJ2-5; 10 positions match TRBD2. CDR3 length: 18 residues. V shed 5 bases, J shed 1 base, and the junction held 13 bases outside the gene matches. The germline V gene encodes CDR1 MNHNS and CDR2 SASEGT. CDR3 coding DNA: TGTGCCAGCAGTAGCGGGCGAATAGCGGGGGGACTCCAAGAGACCCAGTACTTC. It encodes CASSSGRIAGGLQETQYF.

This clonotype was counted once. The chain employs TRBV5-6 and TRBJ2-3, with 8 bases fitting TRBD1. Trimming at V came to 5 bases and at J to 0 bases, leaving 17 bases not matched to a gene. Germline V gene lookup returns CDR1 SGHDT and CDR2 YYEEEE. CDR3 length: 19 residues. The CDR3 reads CASSFGGVGTGLSTDTQYF. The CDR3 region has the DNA TGTGCCAGCAGTTTCGGTGGGGTCGGGACAGGTTTAAGCACAGATACGCAGTATTTT.

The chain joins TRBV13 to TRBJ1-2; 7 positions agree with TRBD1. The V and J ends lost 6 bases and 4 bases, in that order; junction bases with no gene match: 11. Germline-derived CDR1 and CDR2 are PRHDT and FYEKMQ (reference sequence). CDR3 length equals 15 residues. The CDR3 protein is CASSYDRVGGYGYTF. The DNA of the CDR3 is TGTGCCAGCAGTTACGACAGGGTCGGAGGCTATGGCTACACCTTC.

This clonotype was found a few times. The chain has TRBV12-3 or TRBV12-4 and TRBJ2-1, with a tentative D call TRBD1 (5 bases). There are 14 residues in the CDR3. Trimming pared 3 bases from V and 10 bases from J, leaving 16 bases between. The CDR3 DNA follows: TGTGCCAGCAGTTTCCGGACACAGACTGGCGAGCAGTTCTTC. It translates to CASSFRTQTGEQFF.

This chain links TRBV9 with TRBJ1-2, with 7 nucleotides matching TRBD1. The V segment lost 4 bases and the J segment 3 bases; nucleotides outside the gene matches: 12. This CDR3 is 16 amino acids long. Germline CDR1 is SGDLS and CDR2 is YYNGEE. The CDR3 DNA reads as TGTGCCAGCAGCCCAGCTTACAGGGGATATTACTATGGCTACACCTTC. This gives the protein CASSPAYRGYYYGYTF.